Each of the 30 T cell receptor beta chains below was sequenced from the same sample in a study of blood T cell repertoires in COVID-19 (dated by TCRdb to the early 2020s). Receptor amplification or capture employed the immunoSEQ multiplex PCR assay. The source is immuneACCESS, and TCRdb retained only in-frame sequences with V and J called. Part of the clones is not carried over; for the studies checked, unresolved V genes explain less than half of this, and the remainder is unexplained. The sample includes around 57,000 clones, with 85% to 90% observed a single time. The top ten clones comprise roughly 8% of the sample. Source material: peripheral blood. Receptors originate from a human donor with active COVID-19. The donor label of this sample is uncertain.

The CDR3 DNA follows: TGTGCCAGCACCCCAAGGGTAGGGACAGGACCCTACGAGCAGTACTTC. It specifies CASTPRVGTGPYEQYF. The V gene is TRBV7-9, the J gene TRBJ2-7; 8 bases match TRBD1. V was pared by 7 bases and J by 2 bases, with 13 bases of the junction left unmatched. This CDR3 has 16 residues. Germline CDR1 reads SEHNR; CDR2 reads FQNEAQ (reference sequence).

The chain uses TRBV19 and TRBJ2-1; 10 nucleotides line up with TRBD2. J lost 3 bases, V lost 6 bases, and 5 bases had no gene match. The length of the CDR3 is 15 residues. Germline CDR1 LNHDA, CDR2 SQIVND (reference sequence). The CDR3 loop is CASSLAGVFYNEQFF. CDR3 nucleotides: TGTGCCAGTAGCCTAGCGGGAGTCTTCTACAATGAGCAGTTCTTC.

The rearrangement joins TRBV2 to TRBJ2-1, with a tentative D call TRBD1 (7 bases). The CDR3 contains 12 residues. Germline CDR1 SNHLY, CDR2 FYNNEI. V lost 2 bases and J lost 14, with 13 bases in between. The CDR3 here is CASSETGEEEFF. The CDR3 coding sequence is TGTGCCAGCAGTGAAACAGGGGAGGAAGAGTTCTTC.

The chain joins TRBV5-6 to TRBJ2-7; tentatively, D is TRBD2 (6 bases). V lost 1 base, J lost 7 bases, and 15 bases lay in between. Germline loops: CDR1 SGHDT, CDR2 YYEEEE. This CDR3 is built from 14 residues. The CDR3 sequence is CASSLRGTLKEQYF. The CDR3 nucleotides are TGTGCCAGCAGCTTGCGGGGGACCTTAAAAGAGCAGTACTTC.

The chain combines TRBV29-1 with TRBJ2-7; 7 bases align to TRBD1. This CDR3 spans 12 amino acids. CDR1 and CDR2 (germline): SQVTM, ANQGSEA. V shed 7 bases, J shed 2 bases, and the junction held 5 bases outside the gene matches. The CDR3 loop reads CSARQGPYEQYF. In DNA, the CDR3 is TGCAGCGCCCGACAGGGCCCCTACGAGCAGTACTTC.

The chain couples TRBV10-3 to TRBJ1-1, with 8 bases identical to TRBD1. There are 14 residues in the CDR3. Germline V gene sequence: CDR1 ENHRY, CDR2 SYGVKD. V shed 8 bases, J shed 1 base, and the junction held 6 bases outside the gene matches. The CDR3 DNA is TGTGCCATCGGGGCAGGGGGCCAGAACACTGAAGCTTTCTTT. Translation: CAIGAGGQNTEAFF.

The DNA for the CDR3 is TGTGCCAGCAGCTTATTCACTAGCGGGATATATGGGGGCAATGAGCAGTTCTTC. This codes for CASSLFTSGIYGGNEQFF. This chain uses TRBV11-2 with TRBJ2-1; 10 bases line up with TRBD2. With V trimmed by 2 bases and J by 6 bases, 13 bases remained unmatched. The CDR3 length is 18 residues. Germline V gives CDR1 SGHAT, CDR2 FQNNGV.

This chain joins TRBV15 and TRBJ2-7, with 8 bases matching TRBD2. Trimming took 1 base from V and 4 from J; bases not matched to a gene: 6. Germline V gene data show CDR1 as LNHNV and CDR2 as YYDKDF (reference sequence). This CDR3 is built from 15 residues. CDR3 sequence: CATSRARLAGYEQYF. The CDR3, as DNA: TGTGCCACCAGCAGAGCGAGGCTAGCGGGTTACGAGCAGTACTTC.

The chain links TRBV4-2 to TRBJ2-7; D is unclear. The length of the CDR3 is 13 residues. The ends were cut back, 1 base at V and 3 bases at J, with 7 bases in the middle. Germline lookup yields CDR1 LGHNA and CDR2 YNFKEQ. Here the CDR3 reads CASSQGTIYEQYF. CDR3 DNA: TGTGCCAGCAGCCAAGGCACTATCTACGAGCAGTACTTC.

This clone has just one count. In DNA form, the CDR3 reads TGTGCCAGTACGACCGGGACAGGACGTAGGTACGAGCAGTACTTC. Translation: CASTTGTGRRYEQYF. The V and J genes are TRBV19 and TRBJ2-7; 8 nucleotides match TRBD1. The germline CDR1 and CDR2 sequences are LNHDA and SQIVND (reference sequence). This CDR3 is built from 15 residues. The V segment lost 7 bases and the J segment 4 bases; nucleotides outside the gene matches: 12.

CDR3: CASLPADRINSPLHF. CDR3 nucleotides: TGTGCCAGCTTACCCGCGGACAGAATCAATTCACCCCTCCACTTT. V usage is TRBV6-5 and J usage is TRBJ1-6; TRBD1 is a possible D gene (6 bases). Per germline, CDR1 MNHEY and CDR2 SVGAGI. V was shortened by 8 bases and J by 7 bases, with 18 bases between the two germline ends. The CDR3 totals 15 residues.

This chain joins TRBV12-5 and TRBJ2-2, with D tentatively TRBD2 (5 bases). The CDR3 is 17 amino acids. CDR1 and CDR2 from the germline V gene are LGHNT and FRNRAP. V lost 0 bases to trimming and J lost 4 bases, with 15 bases between them. In DNA, the CDR3 is TGTGCTAGTGGTTTGGTACTAGGAGTTGGTAGCACCGGGGAGCTGTTTTTT. Residues: CASGLVLGVGSTGELFF.

The V and J genes are TRBV11-2 and TRBJ1-4, with a tentative D call TRBD1 (6 bases). Trimming took 8 bases from V and 3 from J, leaving 16 bases between them. Germline-derived CDR1 and CDR2 are SGHAT and FQNNGV. The CDR3 runs to 15 residues. CDR3 DNA: TGTGCCAGCCTGGGATCAGGGGCAGCTAATGAAAAACTGTTTTTT. It codes for CASLGSGAANEKLFF.

The CDR3, as DNA: TGTGCCAGCAGTCACAAACCGGGACAGGGGGGCAATGAGCAGTTCTTC. This translates into CASSHKPGQGGNEQFF. J is TRBJ2-1 and V is TRBV7-9; the match to TRBD1 covers 11 bases. This CDR3 contains 16 residues. Trimming cost V 6 bases and J 6 bases; bases outside gene matches: 10. Germline values: CDR1 SEHNR, CDR2 FQNEAQ (reference sequence).

This chain uses TRBV2 with TRBJ2-7, with TRBD2 identical over 12 bases. Germline CDR1 is SNHLY and CDR2 is FYNNEI. The junction had 8 bases not matched to a gene; V was cut back by 4 bases and J by 4 bases. The CDR3 contains 16 residues. The CDR3 region is CASSASGGATWYEQYF. In DNA form, the CDR3 reads TGTGCCAGCAGTGCTAGCGGGGGGGCAACTTGGTACGAGCAGTACTTC.

The chain combines TRBV6-1 with TRBJ1-1; 9 nucleotides line up with TRBD1. Per germline, CDR1 MNHNS and CDR2 SASEGT. The CDR3 is 15 amino acids. Unmatched junction bases numbered 6, after V lost 3 bases and J lost 4 bases. The CDR3 protein is CASSEQGTGRTEAFF. The DNA for the CDR3 is TGTGCCAGCAGTGAGCAAGGGACAGGGCGCACTGAAGCTTTCTTT.

V gene TRBV7-3 combines with J gene TRBJ2-1, with D perhaps TRBD1 (6 bases). V was clipped by 3 bases and J by 9 bases, with 12 bases between them. The germline CDR1 and CDR2 sequences are SGHTA and FQGTGA. The CDR3 has 13 amino acids. CDR3 amino acids: CASSFMAGAEQFF. The CDR3 DNA sequence: TGTGCCAGCAGCTTTATGGCAGGGGCTGAGCAGTTCTTC. Variable domain in full (rest from reference TRBV7-3 and TRBJ2-1): GAGVSQTPSNKVTEKGKYVELRCDPISGHTALYWYRQSLGQGPEFLIYFQGTGAADDSGLPNDRFFAVRPEGSVSTLKIQRTERGDSAVYLCASSFMAGAEQFFGPGTRLTVL.

This chain links TRBV6-2 or TRBV6-3 with TRBJ2-1; 8 bases fit TRBD2. This CDR3 contains 18 residues. V shed 2 bases, J shed 0 bases, and the junction held 9 bases outside the gene matches. Germline CDR1 reads MNHEY; CDR2 reads SVGEGT. The chain's CDR3 is CASSYLAGGRSSYNEQFF. CDR3 nucleotides: TGTGCCAGCAGTTACCTCGCGGGGGGCCGGAGCTCCTACAATGAGCAGTTCTTC.

This clone was picked up a small number of times. The J gene is TRBJ2-2, the V gene TRBV7-9; possibly TRBD2 for D (5 bases). Germline lookup yields CDR1 SEHNR and CDR2 FQNEAQ (reference sequence). V was clipped by 7 bases and J by 1 base, with 22 bases between them. CDR3 length equals 18 residues. This CDR3 reads CASNFSGDRRWNTGELFF. DNA of the CDR3: TGTGCCAGCAACTTCAGCGGCGATCGTAGATGGAACACCGGGGAGCTGTTTTTT.

This CDR3 reads CASTYRGASDTQYF. The CDR3 coding sequence is TGTGCCAGCACGTACCGGGGGGCCTCAGATACGCAGTATTTT. This chain uses TRBV2 with TRBJ2-3; TRBD2 might be the D (7 bases). Per germline, CDR1 SNHLY and CDR2 FYNNEI. The CDR3 spans 14 residues. V lost 7 bases, J lost 4 bases, and 15 bases lay in between.

The rearrangement links TRBV2 to TRBJ2-1; tentatively, D is TRBD1 (5 bases). Germline CDR1 and CDR2: SNHLY and FYNNEI. Trimming cost V 4 bases and J 1 base, with 23 bases left between them. CDR3 length equals 19 residues. CDR3 protein: CASSGVPKGDRRSYNEQFF. CDR3 bases: TGTGCCAGCAGTGGAGTTCCAAAGGGTGACAGAAGGTCCTACAATGAGCAGTTCTTC.

The J gene is TRBJ1-4, the V gene TRBV11-2, with a weak D call TRBD1 (5 bases). This CDR3 has 17 amino acids. Germline V gives CDR1 SGHAT, CDR2 FQNNGV. V shed 0 bases and J shed 5 bases, with 16 bases lying between them. This CDR3 reads CASSLDPITGGNEKLFF. The CDR3 coding sequence is TGTGCCAGCAGCTTAGATCCCATAACTGGGGGGAATGAAAAACTGTTTTTT.

The genes are TRBV27 and TRBJ2-5; D might be TRBD2 (9 bases). CDR3 length: 16 residues. Germline values: CDR1 MNHEY, CDR2 SMNVEV (reference sequence). V was pared by 6 bases and J by 5 bases, with 22 bases between. CDR3 coding DNA: TGTGCCAGCAGCCCAGGGGGCGGGAGGGTAGGGGAGACCCAGTACTTC. This sequence encodes CASSPGGGRVGETQYF.

The J gene is TRBJ2-5, the V gene TRBV4-3, with D maybe TRBD2 (5 bases). Germline CDR1 is LGHNA and CDR2 is YSLEER. With 0 bases removed from V and 1 base from J, the gap between germline ends came to 6 bases. The CDR3 is made up of 14 amino acids. CDR3 bases: TGCGCCAGCAGCCAAGATCGGGGCCAAGAGACCCAGTACTTC. Encoded protein: CASSQDRGQETQYF.

This clone was observed a single time. V usage is TRBV9 and J usage is TRBJ2-1; 11 bases fit TRBD1. After removal of 3 bases from V and 5 bases from J, the junction contained 7 bases not matched to a gene. The germline CDR1 and CDR2 sequences are SGDLS and YYNGEE. The CDR3 has 16 residues. The CDR3, as DNA: TGTGCCAGCAGCGCCTCTCGGGACAGGGGGGACAATGAGCAGTTCTTC. It translates to CASSASRDRGDNEQFF.

The chain recombines TRBV6-5 with TRBJ2-7, with 9 bases aligning to TRBD2. J gave up 6 bases and V 5 bases, and 5 bases lay outside the gene matches. Germline V CDR1 and CDR2: MNHEY, SVGAGI. The CDR3 consists of 13 residues. The CDR3 loop reads CASSQGLASEQYF. CDR3 sequence (DNA): TGTGCCAGCAGTCAGGGACTAGCCTCCGAGCAGTACTTC.

The chain carries TRBV11-3 and TRBJ2-1; D may be TRBD1 (6 bases). CDR3 length: 13 amino acids. Germline CDR1 reads SGHNT; CDR2 reads YENEEA. Trimming pared 1 base from V and 7 bases from J, leaving 8 bases between. CDR3 sequence: CASSLGGGNEQFF. DNA for the CDR3: TGTGCCAGCAGCTTAGGAGGGGGAAATGAGCAGTTCTTC.

The rearrangement joins TRBV18 to TRBJ1-2; 7 bases fit TRBD1. V was clipped by 5 bases and J by 2 bases; unmatched bases: 8. Germline V CDR1 and CDR2: KGHSH, LQKENI. This CDR3 spans 15 amino acids. The CDR3 nucleotides are TGTGCCAGCTCAGAGGGGGCCACAGGAAACTATGGCTACACCTTC. Amino acids: CASSEGATGNYGYTF.

The chain employs TRBV28 and TRBJ1-4; weak D call: TRBD1 (5 bases). V lost 6 bases, J lost 7 bases, and 15 bases lay in between. The CDR3 sequence is 14 residues long. Germline V CDR1 and CDR2: MDHEN, SYDVKM. In DNA, the CDR3 is TGTGCCAGCAGGCCAGGGTTTTGGGGTGAAAAACTGTTTTTT. Its protein product is CASRPGFWGEKLFF.

The V and J genes are TRBV7-9 and TRBJ2-2; the D gene is possibly TRBD2 (6 bases). The CDR3 is 15 amino acids. V lost 3 bases and J lost 6, with 14 bases in between. Germline values: CDR1 SEHNR, CDR2 FQNEAQ (reference sequence). Here the CDR3 reads CASSFSGLLAGELFF. The DNA for the CDR3 is TGTGCCAGCAGCTTCAGTGGACTATTAGCCGGGGAGCTGTTTTTT.